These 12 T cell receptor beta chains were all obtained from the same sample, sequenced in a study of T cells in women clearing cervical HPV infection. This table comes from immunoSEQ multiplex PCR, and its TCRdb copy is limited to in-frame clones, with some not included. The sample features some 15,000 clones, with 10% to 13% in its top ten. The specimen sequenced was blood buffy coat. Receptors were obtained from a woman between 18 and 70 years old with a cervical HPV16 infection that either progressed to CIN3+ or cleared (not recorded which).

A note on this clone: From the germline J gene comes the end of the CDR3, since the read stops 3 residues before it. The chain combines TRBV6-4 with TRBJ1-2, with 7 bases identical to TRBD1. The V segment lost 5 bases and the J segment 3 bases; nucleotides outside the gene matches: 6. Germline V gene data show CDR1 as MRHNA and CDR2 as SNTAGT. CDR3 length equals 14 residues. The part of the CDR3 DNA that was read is TGTGCCAGCAGTATTTCTACAGGGGACTATGGC. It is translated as CASSISTGDYG. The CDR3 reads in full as CASSISTGDYGYTF.

The CDR3: CASSLELAGGSKNIQYF. Partial CDR3 DNA: TGCGCCAGCAGCTTGGAACTAGCGGGGGGGTCCAAAAACATT. This chain uses TRBV5-1 with TRBJ2-4; 13 nucleotides match TRBD2. The read ends 3 residues shy of where the CDR3 ends; the end is completed using the germline J gene. Germline loops: CDR1 SGHRS, CDR2 YFSETQ. After removal of 0 bases from V and 2 bases from J, the junction contained 2 bases not matched to a gene. CDR3 length: 17 residues.

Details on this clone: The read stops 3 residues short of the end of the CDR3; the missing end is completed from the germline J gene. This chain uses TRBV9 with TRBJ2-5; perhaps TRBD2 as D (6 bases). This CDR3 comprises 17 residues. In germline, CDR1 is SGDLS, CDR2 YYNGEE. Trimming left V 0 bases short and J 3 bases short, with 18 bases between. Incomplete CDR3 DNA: TGTGCCAGCAGCGTAGGGCGGGGAAACTGGTGGGAAGAGACC. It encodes CASSVGRGNWWEET. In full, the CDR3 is CASSVGRGNWWEETQYF.

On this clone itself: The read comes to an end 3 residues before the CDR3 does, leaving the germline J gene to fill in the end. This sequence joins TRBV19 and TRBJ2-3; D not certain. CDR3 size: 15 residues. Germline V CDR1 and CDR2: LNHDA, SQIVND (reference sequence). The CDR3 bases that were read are TGTGCCAGTAGTAGTCAGCGATCTGGCAATCAGCCG. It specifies CASSSQRSGNQP. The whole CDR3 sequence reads CASSSQRSGNQPQYF.

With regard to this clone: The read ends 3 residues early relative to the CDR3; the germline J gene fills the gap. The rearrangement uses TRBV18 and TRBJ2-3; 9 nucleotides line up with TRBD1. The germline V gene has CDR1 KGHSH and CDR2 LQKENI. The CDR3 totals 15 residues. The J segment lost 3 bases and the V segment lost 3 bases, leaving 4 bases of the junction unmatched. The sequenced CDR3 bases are TGTGCCAGCTCACCGGGACAGGGAAGAACAGATACG. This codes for CASSPGQGRTDT. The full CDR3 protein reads CASSPGQGRTDTQYF.

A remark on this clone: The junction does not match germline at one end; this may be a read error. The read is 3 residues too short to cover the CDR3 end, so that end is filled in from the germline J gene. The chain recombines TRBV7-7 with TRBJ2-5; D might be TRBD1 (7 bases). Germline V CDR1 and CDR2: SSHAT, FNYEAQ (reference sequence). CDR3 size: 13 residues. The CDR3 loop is CASSLEGAETQYF. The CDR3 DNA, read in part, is TGTGCTAGCAGCTTGGAGGGGGCTGAGACC. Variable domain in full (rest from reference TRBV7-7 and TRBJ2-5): GAGVSQSPRYKVTKRGQDVTLRCDPISSHATLYWYQQALGQGPEFLTYFNYEAQPDKSGLPSDRFSAERPEGSISTLTIQRTEQRDSAMYRCASSLEGAETQYFGPGTRLLVL.

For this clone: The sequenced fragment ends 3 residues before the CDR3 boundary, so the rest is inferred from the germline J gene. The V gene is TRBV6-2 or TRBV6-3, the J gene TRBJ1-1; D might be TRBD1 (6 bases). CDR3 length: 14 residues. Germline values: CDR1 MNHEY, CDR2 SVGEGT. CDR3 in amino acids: CASSYSRGPDGAFF. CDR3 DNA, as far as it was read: TGTGCCAGCAGTTACTCCAGGGGCCCAGATGGG.

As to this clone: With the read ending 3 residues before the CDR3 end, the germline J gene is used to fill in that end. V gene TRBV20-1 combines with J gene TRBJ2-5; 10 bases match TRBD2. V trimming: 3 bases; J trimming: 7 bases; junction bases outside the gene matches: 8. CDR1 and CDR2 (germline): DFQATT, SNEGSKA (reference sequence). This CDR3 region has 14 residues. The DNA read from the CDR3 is TGCAGTGCTAGTTTAGCGGGGGGTACTGGGACC. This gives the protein CSASLAGGTGT. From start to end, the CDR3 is CSASLAGGTGTQYF.

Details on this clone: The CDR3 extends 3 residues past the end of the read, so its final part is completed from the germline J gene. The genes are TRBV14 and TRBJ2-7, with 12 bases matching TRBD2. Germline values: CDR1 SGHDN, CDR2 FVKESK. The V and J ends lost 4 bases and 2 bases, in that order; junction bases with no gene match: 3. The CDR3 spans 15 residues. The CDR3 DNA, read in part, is TGTGCCAGCAGCCTACTAGCGGGAGGCCCCTACGAG. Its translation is CASSLLAGGPYE. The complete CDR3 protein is CASSLLAGGPYEQYF.

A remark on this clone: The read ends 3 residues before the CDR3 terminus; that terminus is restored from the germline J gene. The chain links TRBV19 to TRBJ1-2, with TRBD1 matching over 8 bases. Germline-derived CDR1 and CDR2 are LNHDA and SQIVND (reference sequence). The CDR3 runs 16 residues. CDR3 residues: CASSPRTGLTKNIYTF. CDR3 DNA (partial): TGTGCCAGTAGTCCACGGACAGGGCTTACCAAAAACATC.

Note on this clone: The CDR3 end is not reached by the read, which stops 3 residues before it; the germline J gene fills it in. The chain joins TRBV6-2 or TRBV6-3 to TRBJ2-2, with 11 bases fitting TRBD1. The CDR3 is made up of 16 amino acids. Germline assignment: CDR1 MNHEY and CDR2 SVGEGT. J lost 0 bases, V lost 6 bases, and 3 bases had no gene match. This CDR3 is CASRRDRGSNTGELFF. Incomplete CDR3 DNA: TGTGCCAGCAGGCGGGACAGGGGGTCGAACACCGGGGAG.

The part of the CDR3 DNA that was read is TGCGCCAGCAGCTCCCAGCGGGGGGGCACAGATACG. It codes for CASSSQRGGTDT. The whole CDR3 sequence is CASSSQRGGTDTQYF. This chain uses TRBV5-1 with TRBJ2-3; TRBD2 matches at 9 bases. The read ends 3 residues before the CDR3 terminus; that terminus is restored from the germline J gene. The CDR3 runs 15 residues. Trimming at V came to 3 bases and at J to 1 base, leaving 3 bases not matched to a gene. From germline, CDR1 is SGHRS and CDR2 YFSETQ.